Following are 18 T cell receptor beta chains from one sample sequenced in a study of blood T cell repertoires in COVID-19. Libraries were prepared by immunoSEQ multiplex PCR; TCRdb keeps only in-frame clonotypes and omits some of them. The sample records around 280,000 clones, about 90% being singletons. The sample consisted of peripheral blood. The source is a woman younger than 45 with COVID-19, enrolled during active disease.

The V call is TRBV25-1, the J call TRBJ2-5; TRBD2 matches at 7 bases. Germline V gene data show CDR1 as MGHDK and CDR2 as SYGVNS. The CDR3 spans 14 residues. J lost 7 bases, V lost 11 bases, and 16 bases had no gene match. Written as DNA, the CDR3 is TGTGCCTCCCGGATGGGGCCAGGGAGGGGGACCCAGTACTTC. Amino acid sequence: CASRMGPGRGTQYF.

This clone was counted once. The chain recombines TRBV13 with TRBJ1-2, with 7 bases that match TRBD1. Germline loops: CDR1 PRHDT, CDR2 FYEKMQ (reference sequence). The V gene end was trimmed by 2 bases and the J gene end by 8 bases; junction bases not matched to a gene: 5. The length of the CDR3 is 13 residues. The CDR3 sequence: CASSLLTGEGYTF. Here the CDR3 DNA reads TGTGCCAGCAGCTTACTTACAGGGGAGGGCTACACCTTC.

The chain recombines TRBV5-1 with TRBJ1-6; D may be TRBD1 (6 bases). This CDR3 region has 17 residues. Between the trimmed V and J ends, which lost 0 bases and 6 bases, there was a span of 16 bases. From germline, CDR1 is SGHRS and CDR2 YFSETQ. This CDR3 is CASSLEEMTGLNSPLHF. In DNA form, the CDR3 reads TGCGCCAGCAGCTTGGAGGAGATGACAGGCCTTAATTCACCCCTCCACTTT.

The J gene is TRBJ1-6, the V gene TRBV5-1; D call uncertain. The CDR3 spans 14 residues. Between the trimmed V and J ends, which lost 6 bases and 0 bases, there was a span of 7 bases. Germline CDR1 and CDR2: SGHRS and YFSETQ. CDR3 sequence reads: CASTASSYNSPLHF. The CDR3, as DNA: TGCGCCAGCACCGCGAGCTCCTATAATTCACCCCTCCACTTT.

V gene TRBV5-1 combines with J gene TRBJ2-3, with a weak D call TRBD1 (6 bases). The CDR3 extends over 11 amino acids. Germline CDR1 SGHRS, CDR2 YFSETQ. With 1 base removed from V and 9 bases from J, the gap between germline ends came to 6 bases. CDR3 DNA sequence: TGCGCCAGCAGCTTGACAGGGACGCAGTATTTT. Translating it yields CASSLTGTQYF.

The rearrangement joins TRBV12-3 or TRBV12-4 to TRBJ2-3, with D maybe TRBD1 (5 bases). V was pared by 6 bases and J by 1 base, with 8 bases between. The CDR3 length is 13 residues. The CDR3 nucleotides are TGTGCCAGCAGAGACAGCCGCACAGATACGCAGTATTTT. This codes for CASRDSRTDTQYF.

The rearrangement uses TRBV5-6 and TRBJ1-1; D gene unclear. CDR1 is SGHDT and CDR2 is YYEEEE in the germline V gene. Trimming removed 4 bases from V and 7 bases from J, with 8 bases in between. The CDR3 extends over 11 amino acids. CDR3 nucleotide sequence: TGTGCCAGCAGCGAGGGAAATGAAGCTTTCTTT. Translation: CASSEGNEAFF.

The chain employs TRBV21-1 and TRBJ1-2; the table's D call, TRBD1, was not checked against the DNA. TRBV21-1 has pseudogene status. The CDR3 runs to 15 residues. For the CDR3, the DNA is TGTGCCAGCAGCAAAGAGGGGGCGGAGGGGTCCGGCTACACCTTC. Protein sequence: CASSKEGAEGSGYTF.

The chain joins TRBV6-5 to TRBJ1-2, with TRBD1 matching 9 bases. V lost 10 bases to trimming and J lost 2 bases; unmatched junction nucleotides: 5. CDR1 MNHEY and CDR2 SVGAGI come from the germline V gene. The CDR3 is 13 amino acids. The DNA for the CDR3 is TGTGCCACCAACAGGGGGCTCAACTATGGCTACACCTTC. It is translated as CATNRGLNYGYTF.

This clone was counted only a few times. V usage is TRBV3-1 (or the pseudogene TRBV3-2) and J usage is TRBJ1-5; maybe TRBD1 (6 bases). The V end was cut by 8 bases, the J end by 8 bases, with 13 bases between. The CDR3 runs to 12 residues. CDR1 is LGHDT and CDR2 is YNNKEL in the germline V gene (reference sequence). This CDR3 reads CASSQGSEPQHF. The CDR3 coding sequence is TGTGCCAGCTCCCAGGGGAGCGAGCCCCAGCATTTT.

V and J are TRBV28 and TRBJ1-3, with 8 bases lining up with TRBD1. Germline values: CDR1 MDHEN, CDR2 SYDVKM. V gave up 9 bases and J gave up 3 bases; unmatched junction bases: 13. The CDR3 covers 16 residues. The CDR3, as DNA: TGTGCCAGTCGGGACAGGCCCGCACTGGTTGGAAACACCATATATTTT. It is translated as CASRDRPALVGNTIYF.

This chain links TRBV3-1 (or the pseudogene TRBV3-2) with TRBJ2-7; TRBD1 is a possible D gene (5 bases). CDR1 LGHDT and CDR2 YNNKEL come from the germline V gene (reference sequence). The CDR3 contains 13 residues. Deletions cut 4 bases from V and 1 base from J, with 8 bases between. The CDR3 DNA sequence: TGTGCCAGCAGCCGATCAGGGTCCTACGAGCAGTACTTC. As protein: CASSRSGSYEQYF.

Concerning this clone itself: At one of its ends the junction is not consistent with the germline gene, which may arise from a read error. The V gene is TRBV5-1, the J gene TRBJ2-7; 9 positions agree with TRBD1. Germline V CDR1 and CDR2: SGHRS, YFSETQ. This CDR3 region has 15 residues. The CDR3 sequence: CASSLDRGDSYEQYF. In DNA form, the CDR3 reads TGCGCCAGCAGTTTGGACAGGGGCGACTCCTACGAGCAGTACTTC.

J is TRBJ2-5 and V is TRBV6-1; D may be TRBD1 (8 bases). The germline CDR1 and CDR2 sequences are MNHNS and SASEGT. This CDR3 has 15 residues. The V gene lost 3 bases and the J gene lost 7 bases, with 18 bases spanning the gap. In DNA form, the CDR3 reads TGTGCCAGCAGTGATGGGGGGGACAGGACCTGGACCCAGTACTTC. This gives the protein CASSDGGDRTWTQYF.

The CDR3 DNA reads as TGTGCCAGCTCACCTACAGGGGGTGGAACTTCTAATAATTCACCCCTCCACTTT. Protein sequence: CASSPTGGGTSNNSPLHF. The chain joins TRBV18 to TRBJ1-6, with 8 bases matching TRBD1. Germline trimming cut 3 bases from V and 5 bases from J; bases unmatched to any gene: 12. Germline V lookup: CDR1 KGHSH, CDR2 LQKENI. The CDR3 spans 18 residues.

The chain has TRBV7-9 and TRBJ1-5; TRBD1 is a possible D gene (5 bases). Germline-derived CDR1 and CDR2 are SEHNR and FQNEAQ (reference sequence). The CDR3 contains 17 residues. The ends were cut back, 2 bases at V and 7 bases at J, with 21 bases in the middle. CDR3 in amino acids: CASSLFGGTGSGQPQHF. The CDR3 DNA follows: TGTGCCAGCAGCTTATTCGGGGGGACGGGTTCGGGACAGCCCCAGCATTTT.

The chain recombines TRBV19 with TRBJ2-4; D is perhaps TRBD1 (6 bases). CDR1 is LNHDA and CDR2 is SQIVND in the germline V gene (reference sequence). The CDR3 length is 14 residues. The ends were cut back, 4 bases at V and 6 bases at J, with 13 bases in the middle. In DNA form, the CDR3 reads TGTGCCAGTAGTACTACCTCCAGGGGAAACATTCAGTACTTC. Translated, it gives CASSTTSRGNIQYF.

The chain joins TRBV10-3 to TRBJ2-1, with 7 bases fitting TRBD1. CDR3 length equals 14 residues. J gave up 6 bases and V 6 bases, and 8 bases lay outside the gene matches. Germline V CDR1 and CDR2: ENHRY, SYGVKD. CDR3 in DNA: TGTGCCATCAGCCGACAGGGTCAAGCCAATGAGCAGTTCTTC. Translation gives CAISRQGQANEQFF.